The T cell receptor (beta chain) under discussion was sequenced for a study of early T cells in non-severe SARS-CoV-2 infection. Background on the study: Unsorted whole-blood RNA was sequenced in bulk, leaving chains unpaired. Study results and caveats: Matching against VDJdb likely underestimated virus-specific expansions, favoring anti-spike CD8.

Points on this clonotype: The antigen remains unidentified.

Unique molecular identifier tags were affixed to discrete cDNA molecules. TCRdb reprocessed the 5' RACE reads via MiXCR and lists one record per CDR3 protein. The top ten hold roughly 6.2% of the sample, which has 85,000 to 120,000 distinct CDR3 sequences, about an eighth seen once. The ends were cut back, 0 bases at V and 5 bases at J, with 6 bases in the middle. Germline V gene sequence: CDR1 MNHEY, CDR2 SVGEGT. There are 13 residues in the CDR3. The receptor was derived from an adult who was a healthcare worker with PCR-confirmed SARS-CoV-2 infection or an uninfected control (not recorded which). The rearrangement uses TRBV6-2 or TRBV6-3 and TRBJ2-3; D unclear. Source material: whole blood. The CDR3, as DNA: TGTGCCAGCAGTTACTCGGACGTAGATACGCAGTATTTT. Protein: CASSYSDVDTQYF.